This TCR beta chain derives from a study of shared clonotypes between healthy human individuals. Study background: CD4 naive and memory got three plates each, CD8 naive two, CD8 memory one. Points from the study as a whole: A handful of donors showed sharing of around 5% of naive CD4 clonotypes.

Details on this clone: Its antigen is currently unknown.

CDR3 length: 16 residues. CDR1 and CDR2 from the germline V gene are SGDLS and YYNGEE. The V end lost 5 bases, the J end lost 1 base, and 18 bases lay between the germline ends. Only Caucasian adults living in Nashville, Tennessee made up the donor group. TCRdb's table, derived via immunoSEQ multiplex PCR, lists solely in-frame clones and lacks some. Of more than 2,000,000 clones listed, more than 85% are singletons. What was sequenced was naive CD4+ T cells from PBMCs. Subset meaning: CD45RA+ positively selected. The clonotype originates from a man between 18 and 29 years old in good health. Some clones in this sample may be carry-over from other donors' samples. The V gene is TRBV9, the J gene TRBJ1-2; D is uncertain. This CDR3 reads CASSRSRGAINYGYTF. As DNA, the CDR3 is TGTGCCAGCAGTCGATCCCGGGGAGCGATTAACTATGGCTACACCTTC.